These T cell receptor beta chains were read from a single sample in a study of T cells expressing NK-cell markers. TCRdb reanalyzed the 5' RACE reads and collapses them to one entry per CDR3 protein, without DNA. Its table records about 540,000 distinct CDR3 sequences. What was sequenced was blood T cells: a sorted CD56 or NKG2C T cell subset, CD4+ or CD8+ T cells, or bulk PBMC T cells (not recorded which). The receptors here all came from a man aged 18 to 30 in good health. CDR3s include the opening cysteine and the closing phenylalanine or tryptophan.

V,J,CDR3
TRBV4-2,TRBJ2-2,CASSQRQGDTGELFF
TRBV13,TRBJ2-1,CASSLYDNEQFF
TRBV20-1,TRBJ2-1,CSASGGRNEQFF
TRBV20-1,TRBJ2-7,CSAKDLSLRYEQYF
TRBV24-1,TRBJ2-1,CATSDYRDRAYNEQFF
TRBV30,TRBJ2-1,CAWSGLAGRSYNEQFF
TRBV5-6,TRBJ2-5,CASSLASKGRAGETQYF
TRBV5-1,TRBJ2-6,CASSSGTGDVSGANVLTF
TRBV5-1,TRBJ2-7,CASSLDLAGSQVRTYEQYF
TRBV28,TRBJ2-3,CASSLGPGFTDTQYF
TRBV7-2,TRBJ2-7,CASSLLFTGVYEQYF
TRBV6-6,TRBJ2-7,CASSPRADEQYF
TRBV7-2,TRBJ2-5,CASSLWRDRETQYF
TRBV5-1,TRBJ2-1,CASSSSVAEQFF
TRBV2,TRBJ2-2,CASSRTSGRTNTGELFF
TRBV28,TRBJ2-5,CASSSDWNGETQYF
TRBV29-1,TRBJ2-7,CSVEDKHSSYEQYF
TRBV5-1,TRBJ2-3,CASSTGRTGEADTQYF
TRBV20-1,TRBJ1-2,CSAPGRGLYGYTF
TRBV7-3,TRBJ2-3,CASSSRPGLAGGGADTQYF
TRBV29-1,TRBJ2-7,CSKVGLALNEQYF
TRBV20-1,TRBJ2-1,CSATNGPLAMSNEQFF
TRBV19,TRBJ2-3,CASSSLAGGFSDTQYF
TRBV9,TRBJ2-5,CASSVGSSQETQYF
TRBV9,TRBJ2-7,CASSVAPPTGNKVYEQYF
TRBV7-9,TRBJ2-3,CASSRGSGTSSTDTQYF
TRBV9,TRBJ2-7,CASSVGFSGAYEQYF
TRBV21-1,TRBJ2-5,CASSAGGGTQYF
TRBV9,TRBJ2-1,CASSAHSTLISYNEQFF
TRBV19,TRBJ1-5,CASSERPRDRDQPQHF
TRBV6-2/TRBV6-3,TRBJ2-4,CASRADTLAKNIQYF
TRBV3-1,TRBJ2-5,CASSQLQGGAQETQYF
TRBV7-9,TRBJ1-4,CASSFPGEKLFF
TRBV11-2,TRBJ2-3,CASSLDRRGTALYF
TRBV7-6,TRBJ2-3,CASSDRQGPSTDTQYF
TRBV5-6,TRBJ2-2,CASSFPGKNTGELFF
TRBV10-3,TRBJ2-1,CAISVARLAGGPYSYNEQFF
TRBV6-5,TRBJ1-1,CASSFTKQVPEAFF
TRBV7-2,TRBJ2-5,CASSLSRVRVGETQYF